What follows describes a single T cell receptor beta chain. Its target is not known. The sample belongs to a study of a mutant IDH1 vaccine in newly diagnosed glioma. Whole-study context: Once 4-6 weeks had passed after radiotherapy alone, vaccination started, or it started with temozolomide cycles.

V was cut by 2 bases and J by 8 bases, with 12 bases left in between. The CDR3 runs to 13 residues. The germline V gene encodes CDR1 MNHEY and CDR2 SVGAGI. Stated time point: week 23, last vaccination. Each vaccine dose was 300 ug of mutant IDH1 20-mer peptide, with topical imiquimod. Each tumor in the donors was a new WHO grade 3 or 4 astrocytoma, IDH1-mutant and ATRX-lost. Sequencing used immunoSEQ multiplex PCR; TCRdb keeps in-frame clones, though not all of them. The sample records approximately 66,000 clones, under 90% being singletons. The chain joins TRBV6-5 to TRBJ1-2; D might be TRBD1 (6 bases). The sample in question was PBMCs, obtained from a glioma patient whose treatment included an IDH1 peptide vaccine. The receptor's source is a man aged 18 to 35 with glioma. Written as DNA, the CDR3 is TGTGCCAGCAGTTACAGGGGGGTTTCCGGCTACACCTTC. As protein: CASSYRGVSGYTF.